Shown below are 15 T cell receptor beta chains from a single sample sequenced in a study of blood T cell repertoires in COVID-19. Repertoires were generated with immunoSEQ multiplex PCR, while TCRdb's copy carries only in-frame clones and drops some. The repertoire has about 82,000 clones, 85% of them found once; the top ten carry 15% to 20%. The specimen sequenced was peripheral blood. The source is a man aged 80 or over with active or convalescent COVID-19.

The V call is TRBV29-1, the J call TRBJ2-3, with D perhaps matching TRBD2 (6 bases). Germline loops: CDR1 SQVTM, CDR2 ANQGSEA. V dropped 7 bases and J dropped 5 bases, with 16 bases sitting between them. The CDR3 extends over 13 amino acids. CDR3 region: CSANRDSRDTQYF. The CDR3 region has the DNA TGCAGCGCGAACCGGGACTCACGAGATACGCAGTATTTT.

The chain recombines TRBV5-6 with TRBJ1-2, with D perhaps matching TRBD1 (6 bases). From germline, CDR1 is SGHDT and CDR2 YYEEEE. This CDR3 comprises 16 residues. Trimming took off 0 bases at V and 0 bases at J, with 12 bases between the two ends. In nucleotides, the CDR3 is TGTGCCAGCAGCTTGGTGGGACAACAACCTAACTATGGCTACACCTTC. Translation gives CASSLVGQQPNYGYTF.

This clone has just one count. The chain recombines TRBV21-1 with TRBJ1-4; the tabulated D call, TRBD1, remains unverified against the DNA. TRBV21-1 is a documented pseudogene. This CDR3 has 14 residues. The CDR3 region is CANIQGKTNEKLFF. In DNA, the CDR3 is TGTGCCAACATACAGGGGAAAACTAATGAAAAACTGTTTTTT.

The chain links TRBV18 to TRBJ2-5; the D gene is possibly TRBD2 (5 bases). V lost 6 bases to trimming and J lost 6 bases, with 14 bases between them. The CDR3 length is 13 residues. CDR1 and CDR2 (germline): KGHSH, LQKENI. CDR3 loop: CASSFSREKTQYF. DNA of the CDR3: TGTGCCAGCTCTTTCTCCCGGGAAAAGACCCAGTACTTC. Together with reference TRBV18 and TRBJ2-5, the CDR3 gives the full variable domain: NAGVMQNPRHLVRRRGQEARLRCSPMKGHSHVYWYRQLPEEGLKFMVYLQKENIIDESGMPKERFSAEFPKEGPSILRIQQVVRGDSAAYFCASSFSREKTQYFGPGTRLLVL.

This sequence joins TRBV14 and TRBJ2-3, with 8 bases lining up with TRBD2. V was pared by 4 bases and J by 3 bases, with 12 bases of the junction left unmatched. Germline CDR1 SGHDN, CDR2 FVKESK. The CDR3 covers 17 residues. CDR3 protein: CASSLIRVAGLTDTQYF. The DNA of the CDR3 is TGTGCCAGCAGCCTAATAAGGGTAGCGGGACTGACAGATACGCAGTATTTT.

This clone was recorded a few times. The rearrangement links TRBV18 to TRBJ1-6, with TRBD1 as a possible D gene (5 bases). This CDR3 is built from 13 residues. Trimming took 3 bases from V and 8 from J, leaving 8 bases between them. Germline V gives CDR1 KGHSH, CDR2 LQKENI. The CDR3 coding sequence is TGTGCCAGCTCACCTGGGGCAGATTCACCCCTCCACTTT. Translation: CASSPGADSPLHF.

This sequence joins TRBV21-1 and TRBJ2-3; TRBD2 is the table's D call and was not checked against the DNA. TRBV21-1 is a pseudogene segment. The CDR3 sequence is 15 residues long. In DNA, the CDR3 is TGTGCCAGCCGAGGACTAGCGAATATATCAGATACGCAGTATTTT. This sequence encodes CASRGLANISDTQYF.

The chain recombines TRBV5-4 with TRBJ1-1; weak D call: TRBD1 (5 bases). Germline CDR1 is SGHNT and CDR2 is YYREEE (reference sequence). V lost 1 base and J lost 1, with 8 bases in between. The length of the CDR3 is 14 residues. CDR3 bases: TGTGCCAGCAGCTTGAGACAGCGGAACACTGAAGCTTTCTTT. As protein: CASSLRQRNTEAFF.

The J gene is TRBJ2-1, the V gene TRBV7-6; 8 nucleotides agree with TRBD2. The ends lost 5 bases at V and 7 bases at J; junction bases unmatched: 7. The CDR3 contains 14 residues. Per the germline V gene, CDR1 is SGHVS and CDR2 is FNYEAQ. For the CDR3, the DNA is TGTGCCAGCAGCCCGAGACTAGCGTGGAATGAGCAGTTCTTC. The encoded protein is CASSPRLAWNEQFF.

This chain connects TRBV6-5 to TRBJ1-2, with D hard to call. The CDR3 covers 13 residues. Germline V gene lookup returns CDR1 MNHEY and CDR2 SVGAGI. With 2 bases removed from V and 8 bases from J, the gap between germline ends came to 12 bases. Written as DNA, the CDR3 is TGTGCCAGCAGTTACACTCGGTTGCGAGGCTACACCTTC. Translation gives CASSYTRLRGYTF.

This clone was observed a few times. The rearrangement uses TRBV19 and TRBJ1-2, with D possibly being TRBD1 (6 bases). This CDR3 has 16 residues. Looked up from germline, CDR1 is LNHDA and CDR2 is SQIVND (reference sequence). The V and J ends lost 3 bases and 2 bases respectively, with 16 bases between them. The CDR3 reads CASSMAPRGGNYGYTF. As DNA, the CDR3 is TGTGCCAGTAGTATGGCCCCAAGGGGGGGGAACTATGGCTACACCTTC.

The chain employs TRBV19 and TRBJ2-2; D call uncertain. Germline values: CDR1 LNHDA, CDR2 SQIVND (reference sequence). The CDR3 contains 15 residues. Trimming removed 3 bases from V and 2 bases from J, with 10 bases in between. CDR3 in amino acids: CASSITPINTGELFF. CDR3 nucleotide sequence: TGTGCCAGTAGTATCACTCCCATAAACACCGGGGAGCTGTTTTTT.

The chain carries TRBV6-1 and TRBJ2-7; tentatively, D is TRBD1 (5 bases). The ends were cut back, 3 bases at V and 3 bases at J, with 12 bases in the middle. Germline V gives CDR1 MNHNS, CDR2 SASEGT. The CDR3 has 14 residues. The CDR3 bases are TGTGCCAGCAGTGATAGGGGTCTGGGCTACGAGCAGTACGTC. Protein: CASSDRGLGYEQYV.

V is TRBV7-9 and J is TRBJ1-6; unclear D gene. This CDR3 has 12 amino acids. Trimming left V 3 bases short and J 7 bases short, with 4 bases between. Germline assignment: CDR1 SEHNR and CDR2 FQNEAQ (reference sequence). CDR3 in DNA: TGTGCCAGCAGCTTTAGCAATTCACCCCTCCACTTT. Protein product: CASSFSNSPLHF.

The chain links TRBV25-1 to TRBJ1-5; 12 bases fit TRBD1. The V gene end was trimmed by 6 bases and the J gene end by 3 bases; junction bases not matched to a gene: 9. Germline V gene sequence: CDR1 MGHDK, CDR2 SYGVNS. CDR3 length: 17 amino acids. Written as DNA, the CDR3 is TGTGCCAGCAGCGGAGGGGGACAGGGGGCCCACAATCAGCCCCAGCATTTT. Encoded protein: CASSGGGQGAHNQPQHF.